The next 21 T cell receptor beta chains were all read from a single sample in a study of blood T cell repertoires in COVID-19. The method was immunoSEQ multiplex PCR; TCRdb's version includes in-frame clones alone and lacks a portion of them. This sample has tens of thousands of clones, with more than 75% found just once. Specimen: peripheral blood. These receptors were collected from a man between 50 and 59 years old with active COVID-19.

The CDR3 loop is CASSPTGFTEAFF. DNA of the CDR3: TGTGCCAGCAGCCCCACAGGGTTCACTGAAGCTTTCTTT. V and J are TRBV6-6 and TRBJ1-1, with D perhaps matching TRBD1 (6 bases). Trimming left V 6 bases short and J 4 bases short, with 12 bases between. Germline V gives CDR1 MNHNY, CDR2 SVGAGI (reference sequence). This CDR3 region has 13 residues.

The chain is built from TRBV28 and TRBJ2-7; 12 bases are shared with TRBD2. V trimming: 4 bases; J trimming: 2 bases; junction bases outside the gene matches: 12. Germline assignment: CDR1 MDHEN and CDR2 SYDVKM. The CDR3 contains 18 residues. The CDR3 region has the DNA TGTGCCAGCAGTTCACTGGAGGAGTGGACTAGCGGGACCTACGAGCAGTACTTC. It codes for CASSSLEEWTSGTYEQYF.

This clone has a single count. The genes are TRBV2 and TRBJ1-3; D perhaps matches TRBD1 (5 bases). The V gene lost 7 bases and the J gene lost 4 bases, with 8 bases spanning the gap. Germline V lookup: CDR1 SNHLY, CDR2 FYNNEI. The CDR3 is 12 amino acids. CDR3 residues: CASIRVGNTIYF. CDR3 coding DNA: TGTGCCAGCATCAGGGTAGGAAACACCATATATTTT.

The chain combines TRBV7-3 with TRBJ2-2; possible D gene TRBD1, 6 bases. V was shortened by 2 bases and J by 8 bases, with 6 bases between the two germline ends. The length of the CDR3 is 12 residues. Looked up from germline, CDR1 is SGHTA and CDR2 is FQGTGA. Here the CDR3 DNA reads TGTGCCAGCAGCTTAGGACAGGGGGAGCTGTTTTTT. Translation gives CASSLGQGELFF.

The J gene is TRBJ1-2, the V gene TRBV5-5, with a weak D call TRBD1 (6 bases). Germline-derived CDR1 and CDR2 are SGHKS and YYEKEE (reference sequence). V was shortened by 4 bases and J by 2 bases, with 15 bases between the two germline ends. This CDR3 contains 15 residues. In nucleotides, the CDR3 is TGTGCCAGCAGCCCGGGTTGGGGGCCCAACTATGGCTACACCTTC. Protein sequence: CASSPGWGPNYGYTF.

The chain uses TRBV6-5 and TRBJ1-2; 8 positions match TRBD1. J was trimmed by 3 bases and V by 6 bases; bases with no gene match: 6. CDR1 is MNHEY, CDR2 SVGAGI, per germline. The CDR3 has 14 residues. CDR3 nucleotide sequence: TGTGCCAGCAGCCAGGGGGCTCTTTACTATGGCTACACCTTC. Translation: CASSQGALYYGYTF.

In this sample, this clone turned up a few times. The chain couples TRBV7-6 to TRBJ2-5; TRBD2 aligns across 12 bases. Germline CDR1 is SGHVS and CDR2 is FNYEAQ. With V trimmed by 1 base and J by 3 bases, 3 bases remained unmatched. This CDR3 has 16 residues. The DNA of the CDR3 is TGTGCCAGCAGCTTAGAGCTAGCGGGGGGGAAAGAGACCCAGTACTTC. Protein product: CASSLELAGGKETQYF.

The chain recombines TRBV7-2 with TRBJ1-1; 10 bases match TRBD1. Germline V gene sequence: CDR1 SGHTA, CDR2 FQGNSA. The length of the CDR3 is 18 residues. Trimming cost V 1 base and J 7 bases; bases outside gene matches: 15. The CDR3 DNA is TGTGCCAGCAGCTTAGGGGTCGGGTGGGGACAGGGGTTCGGTGAAGCTTTCTTT. It encodes CASSLGVGWGQGFGEAFF.

Notes on this clone: One junction end does not reproduce the germline sequence, and a read error may be involved. For the CDR3, the DNA is TGTGCCAGCAGTTACGGGCGGGGGCCTGACTTC. It translates to CASSYGRGPDF. The chain uses TRBV6-2 or TRBV6-3 and TRBJ2-7, with D perhaps TRBD2 (7 bases). The CDR3 extends over 11 amino acids. Germline-derived CDR1 and CDR2 are MNHEY and SVGEGT.

V gene TRBV6-5 combines with J gene TRBJ2-1, with 8 bases matching TRBD2. Trimming took 8 bases from V and 8 from J; bases not matched to a gene: 14. The CDR3 runs 15 residues. Germline CDR1 reads MNHEY; CDR2 reads SVGAGI. The CDR3: CASGPGTSFSDEQFF. CDR3 DNA sequence: TGTGCCAGCGGGCCCGGGACTAGTTTTTCTGATGAGCAGTTCTTC.

The chain's CDR3 is CASSLLPDETGHTRGGYTF. The DNA for the CDR3 is TGCGCCAGCAGCTTACTCCCGGACGAGACAGGGCATACAAGGGGTGGCTACACCTTC. This chain links TRBV5-1 with TRBJ1-2, with 7 positions matching TRBD1. The CDR3 extends over 19 amino acids. Germline lookup yields CDR1 SGHRS and CDR2 YFSETQ. With 2 bases clipped from V and 7 bases from J, the junction kept 23 bases outside the gene matches.

V is TRBV7-9 and J is TRBJ2-2; D not resolved. The germline V gene encodes CDR1 SEHNR and CDR2 FQNEAQ (reference sequence). The CDR3 length is 13 residues. The CDR3: CAPALGNTGELFF. CDR3 sequence (DNA): TGTGCTCCCGCGCTCGGGAACACCGGGGAGCTGTTTTTT.

There are a few counts of this clone. The J gene is TRBJ1-5, the V gene TRBV9, with TRBD1 identical over 7 bases. The CDR3 length is 13 residues. The junction had 5 bases not matched to a gene; V was cut back by 4 bases and J by 7 bases. Germline values: CDR1 SGDLS, CDR2 YYNGEE. The CDR3 spells CASSMQGGQPQHF. The CDR3 region has the DNA TGTGCCAGCAGCATGCAGGGGGGCCAGCCCCAGCATTTT.

The CDR3 nucleotides are TGTGCCAGCAGTGAAACGGTTCCGGTGAACACTGAAGCTTTCTTT. As protein: CASSETVPVNTEAFF. The chain has TRBV6-1 and TRBJ1-1, with D unclear. The V and J ends lost 2 bases and 0 bases respectively, with 10 bases between them. The CDR3 is made up of 15 amino acids. CDR1 and CDR2 from the germline V gene are MNHNS and SASEGT.

The chain uses TRBV5-1 and TRBJ1-2; D unresolved. The CDR3 runs 15 residues. Germline V gives CDR1 SGHRS, CDR2 YFSETQ. Trimming removed 0 bases from V and 0 bases from J, with 9 bases in between. The CDR3 nucleotides read TGCGCCAGCAGCTTGGCGGGGTTAGCTAACTATGGCTACACCTTC. Its protein product is CASSLAGLANYGYTF.

The chain joins TRBV5-4 to TRBJ1-4; 9 positions match TRBD1. Germline trimming cut 4 bases from V and 8 bases from J; bases unmatched to any gene: 6. Per germline, CDR1 SGHNT and CDR2 YYREEE (reference sequence). The CDR3 is 14 amino acids. CDR3 DNA sequence: TGTGCCAGCAGCCCCGGGACAGGGCCCGAAAAACTGTTTTTT. It codes for CASSPGTGPEKLFF. The variable domain in full, completed from reference TRBV5-4 and TRBJ1-4, reads ETGVTQSPTHLIKTRGQQVTLRCSSQSGHNTVSWYQQALGQGPQFIFQYYREEENGRGNFPPRFSGLQFPNYSSELNVNALELDDSALYLCASSPGTGPEKLFFGSGTQLSVL.

V gene TRBV3-1 (or the pseudogene TRBV3-2) combines with J gene TRBJ2-7; possibly TRBD2 for D (6 bases). Germline V gene sequence: CDR1 LGHDT, CDR2 YNNKEL (reference sequence). V shed 11 bases and J shed 5 bases, with 25 bases lying between them. CDR3 length: 15 amino acids. CDR3 DNA: TGTGCCGCCGCTGGGGGGTGGCCCCAGGGAAACGAGCAGTACTTC. Amino acid sequence: CAAAGGWPQGNEQYF.

This chain uses TRBV19 with TRBJ2-7; 7 bases are a match to TRBD2. The CDR3 covers 13 residues. Germline V CDR1 and CDR2: LNHDA, SQIVND (reference sequence). V lost 7 bases and J lost 1; bases outside the gene matches: 4. The CDR3 protein is CASMGEGSYEQYF. The CDR3, as DNA: TGTGCCAGTATGGGGGAGGGATCCTACGAGCAGTACTTC.

V and J are TRBV19 and TRBJ1-5; TRBD1 aligns across 8 bases. Trimming cost V 5 bases and J 7 bases; bases outside gene matches: 10. CDR3 length: 15 residues. Germline V gene lookup returns CDR1 LNHDA and CDR2 SQIVND (reference sequence). CDR3 loop: CASSSGTGVLQPQHF. Written as DNA, the CDR3 is TGTGCCAGTAGTTCTGGGACAGGAGTATTACAGCCCCAGCATTTT.

About this clone: Other DNA sequences within the sample encode an identical CDR3. This chain links TRBV14 with TRBJ2-7; TRBD1 matches at 7 bases. CDR1 is SGHDN, CDR2 FVKESK, per germline. The junction had 2 bases not matched to a gene; V was cut back by 1 base and J by 2 bases. This CDR3 is 14 amino acids long. CDR3 in DNA: TGTGCCAGCAGCCAAGGACAGGGCGCCTACGAGCAGTACTTC. Translated, it gives CASSQGQGAYEQYF.

CDR3 in amino acids: CASSEFGGSPLHF. The CDR3 DNA is TGTGCCAGCAGTGAATTTGGAGGTTCACCCCTCCACTTT. The rearrangement uses TRBV6-1 and TRBJ1-6; no reliable D call. The CDR3 length is 13 residues. Germline V CDR1 and CDR2: MNHNS, SASEGT. Trimming took 2 bases from V and 9 from J, leaving 8 bases between them.